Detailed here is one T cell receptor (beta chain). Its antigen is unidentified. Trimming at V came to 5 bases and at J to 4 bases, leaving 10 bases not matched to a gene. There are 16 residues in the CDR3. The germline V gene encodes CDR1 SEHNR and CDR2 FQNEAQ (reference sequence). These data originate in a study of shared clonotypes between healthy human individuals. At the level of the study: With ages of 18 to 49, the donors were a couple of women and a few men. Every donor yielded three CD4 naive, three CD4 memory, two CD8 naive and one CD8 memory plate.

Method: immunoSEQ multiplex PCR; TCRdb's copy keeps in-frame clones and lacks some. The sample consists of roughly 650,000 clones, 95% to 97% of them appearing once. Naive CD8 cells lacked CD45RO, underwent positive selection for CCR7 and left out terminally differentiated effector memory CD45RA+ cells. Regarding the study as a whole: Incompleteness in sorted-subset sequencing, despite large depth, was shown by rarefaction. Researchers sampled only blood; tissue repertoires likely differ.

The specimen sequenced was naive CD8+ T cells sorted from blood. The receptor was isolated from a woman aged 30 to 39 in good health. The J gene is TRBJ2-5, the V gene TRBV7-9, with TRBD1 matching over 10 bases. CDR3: CASSDNTGTGAETQYF. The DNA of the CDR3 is TGTGCCAGCAGCGACAATACCGGGACAGGGGCAGAGACCCAGTACTTC.